This T cell receptor beta chain was sequenced in a study of T cell repertoires in cytomegalovirus infection. Across the study: Shared public TCR beta signatures pointed to both CMV infection and a matching HLA type.

General study results and limits: Totalled public TCR beta family frequency picked out people who carried CMV plus the relevant HLA. HLA-C-restricted CMV-specific TCR beta clonotypes prevailed in the ex vivo response.

Trimming cost V 11 bases and J 1 base; bases outside gene matches: 11. Germline V gene lookup returns CDR1 SGHTA and CDR2 FQGNSA. The CDR3 runs to 14 residues. Concerning this clonotype itself: Its specificity is not known.

MiXCR, applied by TCRdb to the reads, yields one record per CDR3 protein. The top ten hold roughly 18% of the sample, which has around 240,000 distinct CDR3 sequences, about 23% seen once. The chain carries TRBV7-2 and TRBJ2-7; 7 nucleotides align to TRBD1. The TCR sequence derives from a human donor in good health (CMV status not recorded). Some clones in this sample may be carry-over from other donors' samples. The sample consisted of CD8+ T cells from PBMCs. The CDR3 bases are TGTGCCCACAGCCCGACAGGGTCTTCCTACGAGCAGTACTTC. Its protein product is CAHSPTGSSYEQYF.